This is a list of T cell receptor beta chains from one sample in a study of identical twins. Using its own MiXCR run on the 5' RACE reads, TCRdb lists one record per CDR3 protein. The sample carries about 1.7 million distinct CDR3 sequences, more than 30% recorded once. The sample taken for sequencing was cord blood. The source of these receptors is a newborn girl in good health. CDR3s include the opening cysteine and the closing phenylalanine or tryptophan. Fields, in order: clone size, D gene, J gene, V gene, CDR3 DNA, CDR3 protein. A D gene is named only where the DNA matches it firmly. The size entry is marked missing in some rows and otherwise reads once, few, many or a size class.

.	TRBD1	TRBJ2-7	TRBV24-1	TGTGCCACCAGTGATGCCCCAGGGACAGGACTCTCCTACGAGCAGTACTTC	CATSDAPGTGLSYEQYF
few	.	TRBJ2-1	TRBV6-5	TGTGCCAGCATGGGACTGTCCTACAATGAGCAGTTCTTC	CASMGLSYNEQFF
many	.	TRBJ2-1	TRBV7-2	TGTGCCAGCAGCTTAACCGGTAGCTCCTACAATGAGCAGTTCTTC	CASSLTGSSYNEQFF
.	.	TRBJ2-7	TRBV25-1	TGTGCCAGCAGTGAATACGGTTCGGGTGAGCAGTACTTC	CASSEYGSGEQYF
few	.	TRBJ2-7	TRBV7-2	TGTGCCAGCAGCTTATCGAGGACAGCGTACGAGCAGTACTTC	CASSLSRTAYEQYF
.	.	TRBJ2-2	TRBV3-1	TGTGCCAGCAGCCCGTATGCGGACACCGGGGAGCTGTTTTTT	CASSPYADTGELFF
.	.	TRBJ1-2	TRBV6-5	TGTGCCAGCAGTCTTCAGGGGTATCCTAACTATGGCTACACCTTC	CASSLQGYPNYGYTF
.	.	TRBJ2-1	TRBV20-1	TGCAGTGCTACAATGGCGGAACCCTACAATGAGCAGTTCTTC	CSATMAEPYNEQFF
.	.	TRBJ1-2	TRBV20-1	TGCAGTGCTAGAGTCCTCTATGGCTACACCTTC	CSARVLYGYTF
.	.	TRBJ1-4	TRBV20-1	TGCAGTGCTAGAGAGATAGCCCCAGGGTTTCAGGGGTCGAATGAAAAACTGTTTTTT	CSAREIAPGFQGSNEKLFF
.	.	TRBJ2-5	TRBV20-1	TGCAGTGCTAGAGAAGGCGCGTGGGGCAATGAGCAGTACTTC	CSAREGAWGNEQYF
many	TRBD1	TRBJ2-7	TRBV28	TGTGCCAGCAGGACAGGGAGCTCCTACGAGCAGTACTTC	CASRTGSSYEQYF
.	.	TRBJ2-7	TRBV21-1	TGTGCCTTCCGGGACACCTACAATGAGCAGTACTTC	CAFRDTYNEQYF
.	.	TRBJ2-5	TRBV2	TGTGCCAGCAGGTCCGGGGGAGCCTTTACTGAGCAGTACTTC	CASRSGGAFTEQYF
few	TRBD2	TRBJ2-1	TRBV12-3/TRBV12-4	TGTGCCAGCAAAAATAGCGGGGGGGGCTATGAGCAGTTCTTC	CASKNSGGGYEQFF
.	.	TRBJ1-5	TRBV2	TGTGCCAGCAGGGACACCAGATTACAGCCCCAGCATTTT	CASRDTRLQPQHF
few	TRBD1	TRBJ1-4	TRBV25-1	TGTGCCAGCAGTGAACCCGGGACAGTCCCTAAACTGTTTTTT	CASSEPGTVPKLFF
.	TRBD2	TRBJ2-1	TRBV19	TGTGCCAGTAGGCGGGGGGGGAACAATGAGCAGTTCTTC	CASRRGGNNEQFF
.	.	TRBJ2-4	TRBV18	TGTGCCGGCTCACCACAGAGTGCCTCTGAGCAGTACTTC	CAGSPQSASEQYF
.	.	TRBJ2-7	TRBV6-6	TGTGCCAGCAGCCGGACCGAGACCTACAAGCAGTACTTC	CASSRTETYKQYF
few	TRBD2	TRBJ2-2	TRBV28	TGTGCCAGCAGTCTCGCTTGGGGACTAGCGGACACCGGGGAGCTGTTTTTT	CASSLAWGLADTGELFF
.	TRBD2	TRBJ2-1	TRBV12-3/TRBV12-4	TGTGCCGGCAAGGGGGAAAGGCTAGCGGGATACAATGAGCAGTTCTTC	CAGKGERLAGYNEQFF
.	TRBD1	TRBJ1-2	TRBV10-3	TGTGCCATCAGTCCAGGACAGGGAGGCGGCTACACCTTC	CAISPGQGGGYTF
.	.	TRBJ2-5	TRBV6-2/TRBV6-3	TGTGCCAGCAGTTACTTCAACGAGCGGTACTTC	CASSYFNERYF
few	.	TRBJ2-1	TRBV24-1	TGTGCCACCAGTAGACAGCCTTCCTACAATGAGCAGTTCTTC	CATSRQPSYNEQFF
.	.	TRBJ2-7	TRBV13	TGTGCCAGCAGCTCCGTTGAGGGATCGAGCGAGCAGTACTTC	CASSSVEGSSEQYF
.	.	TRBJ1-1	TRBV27	TGTGCCAGCCGCCCGACGGGGCAGCTGAACACTGAAGCTTTCTTT	CASRPTGQLNTEAFF
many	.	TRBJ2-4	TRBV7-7	TGTGCCAGCAGCTTAGGGTCAAGGACTGGCGCCAAAAACATTCAGTACTTC	CASSLGSRTGAKNIQYF
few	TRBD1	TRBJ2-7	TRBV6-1	TGTGCCAGCAGTGATCGTGCAGGGGGCTACGAGCAGTACTTC	CASSDRAGGYEQYF
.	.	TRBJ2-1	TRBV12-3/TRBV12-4	TGTGCCACCCCTTCCCAGTTCTTC	CATPSQFF
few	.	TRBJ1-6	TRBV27	TGTGCCAGCAGTTTAGCCGCCGGTAGTAATTCACCCCTCCACTTT	CASSLAAGSNSPLHF